This TCR beta chain was profiled in a study of OX40 agonist ivuxolimab in advanced cancers. Findings and caveats of the study: Certain nonresponders likewise exhibited a low normalized T-cell clonal expansion. Average numbers of expanded clones were greater in CD8+ T cells than in CD4+.

On this clone: Antigen unknown.

Trimming stripped 5 bases from V and 9 bases from J, with 14 bases between. Germline CDR1 is MNHEY and CDR2 is SMNVEV (reference sequence). This CDR3 is 13 amino acids long. TCRdb's table, derived via immunoSEQ multiplex PCR, lists solely in-frame clones and lacks some. This sample has 53,000 or so clones; approximately 86% occur once, and the top ten carry roughly an eighth. The study sampled blood at baseline, cycle 4 day 1, and cycle 7 day 1. The sequences come from CD4+ or CD8+ T cells sorted from blood, collected in a trial of the OX40 agonist ivuxolimab. This TCR derives from an adult with an advanced solid tumor such as melanoma, head and neck, liver or kidney cancer. This chain joins TRBV27 and TRBJ2-1, with D possibly matching TRBD1 (6 bases). The CDR3 loop reads CASSPSLQGEQFF. The CDR3 nucleotides read TGTGCCAGCAGTCCCAGCCTACAGGGTGAGCAGTTCTTC.